This TCR beta chain comes out of a study of blood T cell repertoires in COVID-19. Turning to the study itself: T cells, B-cell-depleted T cells, or PBMCs provided the cDNA or gDNA that served as material.

Source study methods: Estimation of nucleated cell counts was performed using reference gene primer amplification. The protocol was immunoSEQ multiplex PCR, while the TCRdb copy is restricted to in-frame clones and leaves out a portion. V, J and clone size were drawn from that table, and D and trimming were deduced from the DNA. There are fewer than 250,000 clones in the sample; about 85% occur only once, and 1.5% to 2% lies in the top ten. The source is a man between 65 and 80 years old with acute or convalescent COVID-19. The sample taken for sequencing was peripheral blood.

Here the CDR3 reads CSVERGPDTQYF. The CDR3 region has the DNA TGCAGCGTTGAGCGGGGCCCAGATACGCAGTATTTT. The genes are TRBV29-1 and TRBJ2-3, with D maybe TRBD2 (6 bases). Trimming removed 3 bases at V and 4 bases at J, with 8 bases between. CDR1 and CDR2 from the germline V gene are SQVTM and ANQGSEA. The CDR3 has 12 residues.